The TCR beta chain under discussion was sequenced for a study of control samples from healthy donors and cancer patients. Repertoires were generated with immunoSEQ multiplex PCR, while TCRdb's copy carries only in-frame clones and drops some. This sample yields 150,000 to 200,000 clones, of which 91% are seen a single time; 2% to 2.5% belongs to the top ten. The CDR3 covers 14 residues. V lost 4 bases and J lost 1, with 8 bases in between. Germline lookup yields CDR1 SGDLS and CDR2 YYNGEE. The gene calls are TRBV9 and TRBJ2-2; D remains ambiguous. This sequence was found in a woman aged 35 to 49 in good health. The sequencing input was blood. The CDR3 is CASSFGWNTGELFF. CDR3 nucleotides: TGTGCCAGCAGCTTCGGGTGGAACACCGGGGAGCTGTTTTTT.